This TCR beta chain originates from a study of blood T cells in healthy people across ages. A second roughly 6 to 12 cycle PCR used barcoded and J-beta primers. MiXCR, applied by TCRdb to the 5' RACE reads, yields one record per CDR3 protein. In the table there are 600,000 to 850,000 distinct CDR3 sequences, approximately 25% of which are singletons. The germline CDR1 and CDR2 sequences are MNHEY and SMNVEV (reference sequence). The CDR3 is 17 residues long. Study findings and constraints: Roughly linearly, TCR beta diversity per million T cells fell as age increased. Long-lived donors carried more naive CD4+ cells and greater diversity than aged donors.

On this clonotype: Its antigen is not known. One end of the junction is discordant with germline, which a read error may explain.

These records were also assigned to another study, of T cells of mothers and their children. As that report states: An overlap that was slightly higher, though non-significant, was seen in related mother-child pairs versus unrelated pairs.

V usage is TRBV27 and J usage is TRBJ2-3, with 13 bases fitting TRBD2. The sequenced sample was blood. The receptor was derived from a boy aged 5-17 years in good health. The CDR3 reads CASSLSGTSGVTDTQYF. The CDR3 nucleotides are TGCGCCAGCAGTTTATCGGGGACTAGCGGGGTCACAGATACGCAGTATTTT.